The next 21 T cell receptor beta chains were all read from a single sample in a study of cytomegalovirus exposure and HLA in healthy donors (dated by TCRdb to about 2017). Libraries were constructed by the immunoSEQ multiplex PCR assay. A mixture of 60 forward primers for TCR Vbeta segments and 13 reverse primers for TCR Jbeta segments was used in the multiplex PCR. TCRdb limited this immuneACCESS table to in-frame rearrangements with V and J called. A share of clones is missing; checked studies link under half to unresolved V genes, and the rest is unexplained. In this sample the table shows roughly 160,000 clones, about 65% of which occur a single time. The ten biggest clones cover about 2.7% of the sample. Sequencing input: PBMCs. The receptors come from a woman aged 30 to 39 in good health and CMV-seronegative.

The chain recombines TRBV19 with TRBJ2-2, with TRBD1 matching over 8 bases. The CDR3 totals 13 residues. The germline V gene encodes CDR1 LNHDA and CDR2 SQIVND (reference sequence). V lost 7 bases to trimming and J lost 6 bases; unmatched junction nucleotides: 4. In DNA form, the CDR3 reads TGTGCCAGTAAGGACAGGGTGGCCGGGGAGCTGTTTTTT. Its translation: CASKDRVAGELFF.

This clone was seen a handful of times. V gene TRBV6-1 combines with J gene TRBJ1-1, with TRBD1 identical over 7 bases. Germline-derived CDR1 and CDR2 are MNHNS and SASEGT. The junction had 8 bases not matched to a gene; V was cut back by 6 bases and J by 1 base. This CDR3 comprises 15 residues. CDR3 coding DNA: TGTGCCAGCAGCCCTCTACAGGGGACGAACACTGAAGCTTTCTTT. Translation: CASSPLQGTNTEAFF.

CDR3 nucleotide sequence: TGCGCCAGCAGCCACGCACTCAGGGGTGATAATTCACCCCTCCACTTT. Its translation is CASSHALRGDNSPLHF. The rearrangement uses TRBV4-3 and TRBJ1-6, with D perhaps matching TRBD1 (6 bases). The ends were cut back, 3 bases at V and 5 bases at J, with 14 bases in the middle. CDR1 is LGHNA and CDR2 is YSLEER in the germline V gene. CDR3 length equals 16 residues.

V usage is TRBV27 and J usage is TRBJ2-3; D may be TRBD2 (6 bases). V was trimmed by 5 bases and J by 0 bases, leaving 15 bases between them. CDR1 is MNHEY and CDR2 is SMNVEV in the germline V gene (reference sequence). The CDR3 totals 16 residues. For the CDR3, the DNA is TGTGCCAGCAGTCACTCCTTACGGGGGAGCACAGATACGCAGTATTTT. Translation gives CASSHSLRGSTDTQYF.

The V gene is TRBV6-6, the J gene TRBJ1-1; D is perhaps TRBD1 (6 bases). The CDR3 extends over 12 amino acids. Germline V gene sequence: CDR1 MNHNY, CDR2 SVGAGI (reference sequence). V gave up 6 bases and J gave up 5 bases, with 10 bases separating them. This CDR3 reads CASRTGKTEAFF. CDR3 DNA sequence: TGTGCCAGCAGAACAGGGAAAACTGAAGCTTTCTTT.

This chain connects TRBV7-9 to TRBJ2-1; 10 nucleotides align to TRBD2. V dropped 3 bases and J dropped 4; count of bases not matched to a gene: 3. The CDR3 spans 15 residues. CDR1 SEHNR and CDR2 FQNEAQ come from the germline V gene (reference sequence). The CDR3 reads CASSFPSGRYNEQFF. CDR3 bases: TGTGCCAGCAGCTTCCCTAGCGGGAGATACAATGAGCAGTTCTTC.

The CDR3 region is CASAADWDTEAFF. CDR3 nucleotides: TGTGCGAGTGCGGCAGACTGGGACACTGAAGCTTTCTTT. This chain links TRBV6-4 with TRBJ1-1; no reliable D call. Germline V lookup: CDR1 MRHNA, CDR2 SNTAGT. CDR3 size: 13 residues.

V gene TRBV5-1 combines with J gene TRBJ1-1; no clear D gene. The CDR3 sequence is 15 residues long. CDR1 is SGHRS and CDR2 is YFSETQ in the germline V gene. Trimming cost V 1 base and J 5 bases, with 15 bases left between them. The CDR3 nucleotides are TGCGCCAGCAGCTTGAGCGTTGGGTCTGGGACTGAAGCTTTCTTT. Translation: CASSLSVGSGTEAFF.

V usage is TRBV7-9 and J usage is TRBJ2-5; D gene unclear. The DNA end favors TRBJ2-7, so the J call may be wrong. The CDR3 is 13 amino acids. Germline CDR1 reads SEHNR; CDR2 reads FQNEAQ (reference sequence). The DNA of the CDR3 is TGTGCCAGCAGCCTACCTTCCTCCTACGAGCAGTACTTC. This encodes CASSLPSSYEQYF.

This chain links TRBV5-1 with TRBJ2-1; 8 bases match TRBD2. After removal of 4 bases from V and 0 bases from J, the junction contained 15 bases not matched to a gene. Germline V gives CDR1 SGHRS, CDR2 YFSETQ. The CDR3 sequence is 19 residues long. For the CDR3, the DNA is TGCGCCAGCAGCCCGCCTGGGGCGGGGGGCCCAAGCTCCTACAATGAGCAGTTCTTC. Translating gives CASSPPGAGGPSSYNEQFF.

This chain joins TRBV7-6 and TRBJ2-3; 9 bases map to TRBD2. After removal of 5 bases from V and 3 bases from J, the junction contained 9 bases not matched to a gene. The CDR3 loop spans 16 amino acids. Germline V gene lookup returns CDR1 SGHVS and CDR2 FNYEAQ. In nucleotides, the CDR3 is TGTGCCAGCAGCCGCCTTGTAGCGGGAGTTACAGATACGCAGTATTTT. This translates into CASSRLVAGVTDTQYF. Combining the CDR3 with reference TRBV7-6 and TRBJ2-3 gives the whole variable domain GAGVSQSPRYKVTKRGQDVALRCDPISGHVSLYWYRQALGQGPEFLTYFNYEAQQDKSGLPNDRFSAERPEGSISTLTIQRTEQRDSAMYRCASSRLVAGVTDTQYFGPGTRLTVL.

This clone came up a few times. The CDR3 nucleotides are TGTGCCAGCAGCCGGGGACAGACTAATGAAAAACTGTTTTTT. This translates into CASSRGQTNEKLFF. This sequence joins TRBV4-2 and TRBJ1-4; TRBD1 agrees at 7 bases. There are 14 residues in the CDR3. Trimming at V came to 4 bases and at J to 2 bases, leaving 1 base not matched to a gene. Germline CDR1 is LGHNA and CDR2 is YNFKEQ.

For this clone: Other DNA sequences within the sample encode an identical CDR3. This sequence joins TRBV30 and TRBJ1-5; D not resolved. The CDR3 runs 14 residues. Germline CDR1 reads GTSNPN; CDR2 reads SVGIG (reference sequence). Trimming removed 0 bases at V and 2 bases at J, with 8 bases between. The CDR3 spells CAWSVNAGNQPQHF. Written as DNA, the CDR3 is TGTGCCTGGAGTGTGAATGCAGGCAATCAGCCCCAGCATTTT.

The J gene is TRBJ1-2, the V gene TRBV7-9; D might be TRBD1 (6 bases). CDR1 and CDR2 (germline): SEHNR, FQNEAQ (reference sequence). Trimming took 5 bases from V and 6 from J, leaving 13 bases between them. The CDR3 extends over 13 amino acids. CDR3 sequence reads: CASSRVNRDGYTF. The DNA of the CDR3 is TGTGCCAGCAGCCGGGTAAACAGGGATGGCTACACCTTC.

This sequence joins TRBV28 and TRBJ2-2; a possible D gene is TRBD1 (6 bases). This CDR3 has 13 residues. The germline gives CDR1 MDHEN, CDR2 SYDVKM. Trimming removed 1 base from V and 6 bases from J, with 6 bases in between. Here the CDR3 DNA reads TGTGCCAGCAGTTTATCAGGGGCCGGGGAGCTGTTTTTT. It is translated as CASSLSGAGELFF. Looking up the rest from reference TRBV28 and TRBJ2-2 gives the full variable domain: DVKVTQSSRYLVKRTGEKVFLECVQDMDHENMFWYRQDPGLGLRLIYFSYDVKMKEKGDIPEGYSVSREKKERFSLILESASTNQTSMYLCASSLSGAGELFFGEGSRLTVL.

The rearrangement uses TRBV27 and TRBJ2-1; weak D call: TRBD2 (5 bases). In germline, CDR1 is MNHEY, CDR2 SMNVEV (reference sequence). The CDR3 covers 14 residues. V was clipped by 3 bases and J by 1 base, with 7 bases between them. The CDR3 here is CASSFGSSYNEQFF. In DNA, the CDR3 is TGTGCCAGCAGTTTTGGGAGTTCCTACAATGAGCAGTTCTTC.

Regarding this clone: Other DNA sequences in this sample translate to the same CDR3. The chain carries TRBV7-2 and TRBJ2-1, with D perhaps matching TRBD1 (5 bases). CDR1 and CDR2 (germline): SGHTA, FQGNSA. Trimming removed 2 bases from V and 3 bases from J, with 5 bases in between. This CDR3 has 13 amino acids. The CDR3 DNA reads as TGTGCCAGCAGCTTAACAGGCTACAATGAGCAGTTCTTC. Protein: CASSLTGYNEQFF.

A note on this clone: Other DNA sequences in the same sample also yield this CDR3. The chain has TRBV5-4 and TRBJ2-1, with 7 bases matching TRBD2. The CDR3 has 14 amino acids. Germline assignment: CDR1 SGHNT and CDR2 YYREEE (reference sequence). V trimming: 1 base; J trimming: 4 bases; junction bases outside the gene matches: 2. The CDR3: CASSLSGTYNEQFF. CDR3 bases: TGTGCCAGCAGCTTGAGCGGGACTTACAATGAGCAGTTCTTC.

The gene calls are TRBV29-1 and TRBJ2-1; 11 nucleotides match TRBD2. This CDR3 is built from 16 residues. After removal of 2 bases from V and 4 bases from J, the junction contained 7 bases not matched to a gene. Germline V gene sequence: CDR1 SQVTM, CDR2 ANQGSEA. The CDR3 protein is CSVEPRTSGHYNEQFF. For the CDR3, the DNA is TGCAGCGTTGAACCTCGGACTAGCGGGCATTACAATGAGCAGTTCTTC.

This chain joins TRBV28 and TRBJ1-2; a weak D match, TRBD1 (5 bases). Germline V CDR1 and CDR2: MDHEN, SYDVKM. V was trimmed by 5 bases and J by 8 bases, leaving 21 bases between them. This CDR3 is 15 amino acids long. The CDR3 region is CASSLMTGTPSGYTF. The DNA of the CDR3 is TGTGCCAGCAGTCTCATGACCGGGACTCCAAGCGGCTACACCTTC.

The rearrangement uses TRBV9 and TRBJ1-1; D is ambiguous. The V end lost 0 bases, the J end lost 1 base, and 13 bases lay between the germline ends. Per germline, CDR1 SGDLS and CDR2 YYNGEE. The CDR3 covers 16 residues. The CDR3 DNA reads as TGTGCCAGCAGCGTAGCTACAGAGGGATGGAACACTGAAGCTTTCTTT. Translation gives CASSVATEGWNTEAFF.